This entry features one TCR beta chain sequence. These data originate in a study of blood T cell repertoires in COVID-19. Study at large: The origin of the acute and convalescent COVID-19 samples was the United States, Italy and Spain. In each case, the material was cDNA or gDNA derived from T cells, B-cell-depleted T cells, or PBMCs.

Germline V gene lookup returns CDR1 MNHEY and CDR2 SVGAGI. This CDR3 comprises 16 residues. Trimming at V came to 0 bases and at J to 3 bases, leaving 6 bases not matched to a gene. Authors' data handling: Scientists estimated how many nucleated cells there were by amplifying reference gene primers. Profiling relied on immunoSEQ multiplex PCR, and the TCRdb table lists in-frame clones only, not all of them. D and trimming were read from the DNA, whereas the V and J calls and clone size are those reported in that table. The data hold about 95,000 clones, with around 87% observed a single time. This receptor was identified in a human donor in a cohort sampled during active COVID-19. The rearrangement joins TRBV6-5 to TRBJ1-1; TRBD1 aligns across 8 bases. The source material was peripheral blood. CDR3: CASSYSTHRGDTEAFF. The CDR3, as DNA: TGTGCCAGCAGTTACTCGACTCACAGGGGGGACACTGAAGCTTTCTTT.